The clone carrying this T cell receptor (beta chain) has a count of ten or more. The target antigen is unknown. The germline CDR1 and CDR2 sequences are SGDLS and YYNGEE. The length of the CDR3 is 14 residues. V was pared by 0 bases and J by 2 bases, with 6 bases between. TCR beta libraries were made by quantitative 5'-RACE with molecular barcodes. MiXCR, run by TCRdb on the 5' RACE reads, gives a single entry per CDR3 protein. The data contain roughly 40,000 distinct CDR3 sequences, 3% to 4% of them seen just once; the ten biggest clones take up 4% to 4.5%. The source of the sample is a study of CD8 T cells in ankylosing spondylitis. Regarding the study as a whole: Reportedly, significant enrichment of disease-linked clones occurred in matched ankylosing spondylitis synovial fluid. Prior literature has documented some motif variants in synovial fluid and blood from reactive arthritis. For ankylosing spondylitis blood, a TCR beta motif of 7 or 8 highly homologous variants appeared characteristic.

The source material was blood, either unsorted or a sorted T cell fraction (not recorded which). This clonotype was sampled from a female donor with ankylosing spondylitis or in good health (not recorded which). The gene calls are TRBV9 and TRBJ2-1; no clear D. This CDR3 reads CASSVAGPYNEQFF. The CDR3 DNA reads TGTGCCAGCAGCGTAGCTGGGCCCTACAATGAGCAGTTCTTC.